Listed below are T cell receptor beta chains from one sample, sequenced in a study of neoadjuvant anti-PD-1 for oral cavity cancer. Profiling relied on immunoSEQ multiplex PCR, and the TCRdb table lists in-frame clones only, not all of them. The data contain around 7,500 clones, roughly 70% of them seen just once; the ten biggest clones take up approximately 3%. This sample comprised PBMCs, obtained after nivolumab (anti-PD-1) treatment. These TCRs come from a person aged 35-79 years with oral cavity squamous cell carcinoma. Each CDR3 is given with its conserved first and last residue. A D gene is named only where the DNA matches it firmly. Not every row has a clone size; where given, it reads once, few, many or a size class.

length	V	J	D	size	DNA	CDR3
16	TRBV4-3	TRBJ1-2	TRBD1	.	TGCGCCAGCAGCCAAGATTCCAGGGGGCAGGTCTATGGCTACACCTTC	CASSQDSRGQVYGYTF
15	TRBV7-9	TRBJ2-4	TRBD1	.	TGTGCCAGCAGCCCCGAGACAGGGGGCTCAGGGATTCAGTACTTC	CASSPETGGSGIQYF
15	TRBV7-9	TRBJ1-1	TRBD1	.	TGTGCCAGCAGCCTAGGGACAGGTGTGAACACTGAAGCTTTCTTT	CASSLGTGVNTEAFF
15	TRBV6-1	TRBJ1-5	.	once	TGTGCCAGCAGTGTGAGGGGGGCTGGGATTCAGCCCCAGCATTTT	CASSVRGAGIQPQHF
14	TRBV25-1	TRBJ2-7	.	.	TGTGCCAGCAGTCGGGCGGGGAGCTCCTACGAGCAGTACTTC	CASSRAGSSYEQYF
14	TRBV5-5	TRBJ2-1	.	.	TGTGCCAGCAGCAGGCGGGCCCCCTACAATGAGCAGTTCTTC	CASSRRAPYNEQFF
13	TRBV25-1	TRBJ1-1	.	.	TGTGCCAGCAGTCCCCAGGGTGGCACTGAAGCTTTCTTT	CASSPQGGTEAFF
19	TRBV10-1	TRBJ2-3	TRBD1	.	TGCGCCAGCAGTGAGTTCGTTCTTAGTTGGACAGGTGGAGAAGATACGCAGTATTTT	CASSEFVLSWTGGEDTQYF
15	TRBV5-1	TRBJ2-3	.	.	TGCGCCAGCAGAGATCGTGGATGGAGCACAGATACGCAGTATTTT	CASRDRGWSTDTQYF
14	TRBV2	TRBJ1-2	.	.	TGTGCCAGCAGTGGCAGACGCTCTAACTATGGCTACACCTTC	CASSGRRSNYGYTF
16	TRBV27	TRBJ2-1	TRBD2	.	TGTGCCAGCAGTTTTATGCGGGGGGGCGCCTACAATGAGCAGTTCTTC	CASSFMRGGAYNEQFF
14	TRBV5-6	TRBJ1-2	.	.	TGTGCCAGCAGTGCAGGGCACACCAACTATGGCTACACCTTC	CASSAGHTNYGYTF
14	TRBV5-4	TRBJ1-1	.	.	TGTGCCAGCAGCTTGGGGTGGAGAGGGACTGAAGCTTTCTTT	CASSLGWRGTEAFF
15	TRBV6-5	TRBJ1-1	.	.	TGTGCCAGCAGTAACCAAGGGACGGAGAACACTGAAGCTTTCTTT	CASSNQGTENTEAFF
15	TRBV7-2	TRBJ2-3	TRBD2	.	TGTGCCAGCAACCTAGCGGGGGCCTACACAGATACGCAGTATTTT	CASNLAGAYTDTQYF
15	TRBV19	TRBJ2-3	.	.	TGTGCCAGTAGTATTTTGGGGGGCGGCACAGATACGCAGTATTTT	CASSILGGGTDTQYF
13	TRBV10-2	TRBJ2-1	.	.	TGCGCCAGCCGTATGGTCACCTACAATGAGCAGTTCTTC	CASRMVTYNEQFF
16	TRBV9	TRBJ2-2	TRBD1	.	TGTGCCAGCAACGAAAGGGGGCGCGAGGGCACCGGGGAGCTGTTTTTT	CASNERGREGTGELFF
14	TRBV6-1	TRBJ2-7	.	.	TGTGCCAGCAGTCCAGGGGAGAGCTCCTACGAGCAGTACTTC	CASSPGESSYEQYF
14	TRBV7-9	TRBJ1-6	.	few	TGTGCCAGCAGCCCGTGGGAGTACAATTCACCCCTCCACTTT	CASSPWEYNSPLHF
17	TRBV9	TRBJ2-6	TRBD1	.	TGTGCCAGCAGGTTAACAGGGGATTCTACGGGGGCCAACGTCCTGACTTTC	CASRLTGDSTGANVLTF